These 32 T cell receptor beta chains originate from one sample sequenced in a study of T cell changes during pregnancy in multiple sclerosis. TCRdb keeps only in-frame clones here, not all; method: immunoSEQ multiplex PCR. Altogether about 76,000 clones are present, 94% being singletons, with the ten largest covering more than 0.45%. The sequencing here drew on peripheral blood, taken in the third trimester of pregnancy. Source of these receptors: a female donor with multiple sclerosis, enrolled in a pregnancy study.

The CDR3 DNA reads as TGTGCCAGCTCGGCGCAGGGGAACAATCAGCCCCAGCATTTT. The encoded protein is CASSAQGNNQPQHF. The J gene is TRBJ1-5, the V gene TRBV18; the D gene is possibly TRBD1 (6 bases). The length of the CDR3 is 14 residues. Germline V CDR1 and CDR2: KGHSH, LQKENI. V was cut by 6 bases and J by 3 bases, with 12 bases left in between.

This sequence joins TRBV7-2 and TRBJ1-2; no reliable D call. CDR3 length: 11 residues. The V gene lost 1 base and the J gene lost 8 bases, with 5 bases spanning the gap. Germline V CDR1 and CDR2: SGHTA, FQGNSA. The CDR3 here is CASSLGGGYTF. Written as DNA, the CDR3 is TGTGCCAGCAGCTTAGGCGGCGGCTACACCTTC.

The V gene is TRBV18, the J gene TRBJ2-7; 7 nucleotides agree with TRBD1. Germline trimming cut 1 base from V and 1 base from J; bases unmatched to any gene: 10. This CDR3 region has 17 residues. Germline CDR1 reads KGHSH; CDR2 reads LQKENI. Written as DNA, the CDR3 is TGTGCCAGCTCACCACGTCTTGTGAGGGGGCAATCCTACGAGCAGTACTTC. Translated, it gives CASSPRLVRGQSYEQYF.

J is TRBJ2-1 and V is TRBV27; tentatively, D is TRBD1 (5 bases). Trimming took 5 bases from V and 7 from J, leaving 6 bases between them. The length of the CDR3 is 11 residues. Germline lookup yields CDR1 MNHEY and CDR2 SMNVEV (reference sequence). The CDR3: CASSQGNEQFF. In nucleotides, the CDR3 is TGTGCCAGCAGTCAGGGAAATGAGCAGTTCTTC.

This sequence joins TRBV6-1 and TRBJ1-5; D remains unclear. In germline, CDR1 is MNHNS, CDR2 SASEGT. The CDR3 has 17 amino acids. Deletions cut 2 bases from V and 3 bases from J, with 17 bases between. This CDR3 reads CASSEIRGRPHNQPQHF. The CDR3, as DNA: TGTGCCAGCAGTGAAATTCGCGGCAGACCCCACAATCAGCCCCAGCATTTT.

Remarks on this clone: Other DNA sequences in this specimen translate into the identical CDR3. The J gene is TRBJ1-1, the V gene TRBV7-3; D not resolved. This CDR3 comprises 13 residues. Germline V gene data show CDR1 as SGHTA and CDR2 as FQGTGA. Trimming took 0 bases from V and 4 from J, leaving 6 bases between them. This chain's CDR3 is CASSLTRGTEAFF. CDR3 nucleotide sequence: TGTGCCAGCAGCTTAACTCGGGGCACTGAAGCTTTCTTT.

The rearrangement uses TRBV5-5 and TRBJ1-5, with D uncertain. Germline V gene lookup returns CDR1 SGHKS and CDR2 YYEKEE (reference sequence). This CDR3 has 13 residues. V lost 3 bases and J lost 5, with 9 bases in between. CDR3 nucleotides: TGTGCCAGCAGCTACGATTACTATCAGCCCCAGCATTTT. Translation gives CASSYDYYQPQHF.

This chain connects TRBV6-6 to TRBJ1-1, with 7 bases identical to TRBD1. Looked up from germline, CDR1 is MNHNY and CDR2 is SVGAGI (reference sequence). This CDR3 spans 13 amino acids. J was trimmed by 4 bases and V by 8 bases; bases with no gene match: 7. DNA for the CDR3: TGTGCCAGCGTCCGACAGGGCGGCACTGAAGCTTTCTTT. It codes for CASVRQGGTEAFF.

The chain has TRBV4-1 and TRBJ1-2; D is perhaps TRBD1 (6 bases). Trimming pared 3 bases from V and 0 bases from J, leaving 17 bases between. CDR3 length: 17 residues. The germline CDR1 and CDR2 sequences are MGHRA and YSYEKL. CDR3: CASSHRTDTEPNYGYTF. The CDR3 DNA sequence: TGCGCCAGCAGCCACCGGACAGATACAGAGCCTAACTATGGCTACACCTTC.

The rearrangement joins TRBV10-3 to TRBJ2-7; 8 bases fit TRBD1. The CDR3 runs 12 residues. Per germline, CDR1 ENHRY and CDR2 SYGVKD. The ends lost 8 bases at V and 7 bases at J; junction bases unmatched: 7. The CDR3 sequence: CAIRDRTEEQYF. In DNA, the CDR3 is TGTGCCATCCGGGACAGGACGGAAGAGCAGTACTTC.

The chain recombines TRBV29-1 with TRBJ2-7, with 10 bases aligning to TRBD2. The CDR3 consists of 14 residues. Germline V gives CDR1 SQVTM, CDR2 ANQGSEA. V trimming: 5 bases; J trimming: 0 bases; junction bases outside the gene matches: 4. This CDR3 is CSVLWTSGSYEQYF. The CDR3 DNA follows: TGCAGCGTTCTTTGGACTAGCGGCTCCTACGAGCAGTACTTC.

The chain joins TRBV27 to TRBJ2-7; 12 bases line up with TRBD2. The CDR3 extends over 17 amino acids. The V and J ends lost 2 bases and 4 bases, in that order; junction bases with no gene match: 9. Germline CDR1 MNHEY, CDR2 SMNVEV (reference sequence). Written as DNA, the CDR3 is TGTGCCAGCAGTTTAGGGACTAGCGGGCGCCTTGGGTACGAGCAGTACTTC. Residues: CASSLGTSGRLGYEQYF.

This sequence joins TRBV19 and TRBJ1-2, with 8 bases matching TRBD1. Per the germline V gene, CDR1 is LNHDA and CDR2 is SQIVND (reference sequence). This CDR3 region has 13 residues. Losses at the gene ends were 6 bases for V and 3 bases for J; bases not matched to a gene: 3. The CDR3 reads CASRTTGDYGYTF. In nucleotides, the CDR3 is TGTGCCAGTAGGACGACAGGGGACTATGGCTACACCTTC.

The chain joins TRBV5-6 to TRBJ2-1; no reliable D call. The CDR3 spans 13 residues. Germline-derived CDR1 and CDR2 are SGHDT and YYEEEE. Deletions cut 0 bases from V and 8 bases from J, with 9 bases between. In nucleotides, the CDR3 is TGTGCCAGCAGCTTGGGGGTCCGGGATGAGCAGTTCTTC. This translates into CASSLGVRDEQFF.

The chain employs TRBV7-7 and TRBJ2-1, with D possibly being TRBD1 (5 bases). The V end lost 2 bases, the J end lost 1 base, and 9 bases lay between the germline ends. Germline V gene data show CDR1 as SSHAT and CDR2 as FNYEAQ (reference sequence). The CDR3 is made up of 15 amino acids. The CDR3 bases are TGTGCCAGCAGCTTAAAGCAGGGTTCCTACAATGAGCAGTTCTTC. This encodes CASSLKQGSYNEQFF. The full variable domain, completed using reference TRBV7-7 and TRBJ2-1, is GAGVSQSPRYKVTKRGQDVTLRCDPISSHATLYWYQQALGQGPEFLTYFNYEAQPDKSGLPSDRFSAERPEGSISTLTIQRTEQRDSAMYRCASSLKQGSYNEQFFGPGTRLTVL.

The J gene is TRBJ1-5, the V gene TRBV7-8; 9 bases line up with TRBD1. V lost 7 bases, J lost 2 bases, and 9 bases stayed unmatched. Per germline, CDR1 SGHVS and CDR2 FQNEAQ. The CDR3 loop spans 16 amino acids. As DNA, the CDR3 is TGTGCCAGCACCACATGGACAGGGGTCGGCAATCAGCCCCAGCATTTT. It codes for CASTTWTGVGNQPQHF.

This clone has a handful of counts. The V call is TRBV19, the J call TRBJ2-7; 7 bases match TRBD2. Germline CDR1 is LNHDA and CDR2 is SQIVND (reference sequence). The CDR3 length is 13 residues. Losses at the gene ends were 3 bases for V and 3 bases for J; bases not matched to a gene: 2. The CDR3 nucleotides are TGTGCCAGTAGTATCGGGGAGGGCTACGAGCAGTACTTC. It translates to CASSIGEGYEQYF.

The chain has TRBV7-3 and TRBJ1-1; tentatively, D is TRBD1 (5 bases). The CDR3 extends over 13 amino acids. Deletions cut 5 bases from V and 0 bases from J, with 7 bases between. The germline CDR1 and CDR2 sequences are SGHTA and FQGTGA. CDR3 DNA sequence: TGTGCCAGCAGCGCACAGGTGAACACTGAAGCTTTCTTT. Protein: CASSAQVNTEAFF.

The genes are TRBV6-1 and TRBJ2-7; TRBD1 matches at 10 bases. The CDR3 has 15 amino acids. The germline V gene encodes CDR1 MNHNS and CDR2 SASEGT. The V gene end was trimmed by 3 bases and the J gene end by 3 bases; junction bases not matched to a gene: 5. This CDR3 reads CASSDETGGFYEQYF. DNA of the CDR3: TGTGCCAGCAGTGATGAGACAGGGGGCTTCTACGAGCAGTACTTC.

DNA for the CDR3: TGCAGCGTTGATGATCGGAGGGGTGGCTTTGGGGGCTACACCTTC. Protein sequence: CSVDDRRGGFGGYTF. The V call is TRBV29-1, the J call TRBJ1-2; D is possibly TRBD1 (5 bases). V lost 3 bases and J lost 8, with 22 bases in between. Looked up from germline, CDR1 is SQVTM and CDR2 is ANQGSEA. This CDR3 region has 15 residues.

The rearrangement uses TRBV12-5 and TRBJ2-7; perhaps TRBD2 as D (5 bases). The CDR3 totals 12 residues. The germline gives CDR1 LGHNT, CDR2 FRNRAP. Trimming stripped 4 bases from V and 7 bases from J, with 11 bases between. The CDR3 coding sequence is TGTGCTAGTGGTTCGATATCGGGGGAGCAGTACTTC. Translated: CASGSISGEQYF.

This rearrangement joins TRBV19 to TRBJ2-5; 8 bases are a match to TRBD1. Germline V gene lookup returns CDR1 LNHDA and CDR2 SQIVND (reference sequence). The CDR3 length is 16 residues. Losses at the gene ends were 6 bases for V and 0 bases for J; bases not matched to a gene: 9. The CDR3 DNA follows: TGTGCCAGTAGGGAGGGACAGGCGGGCAACCAAGAGACCCAGTACTTC. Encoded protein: CASREGQAGNQETQYF.

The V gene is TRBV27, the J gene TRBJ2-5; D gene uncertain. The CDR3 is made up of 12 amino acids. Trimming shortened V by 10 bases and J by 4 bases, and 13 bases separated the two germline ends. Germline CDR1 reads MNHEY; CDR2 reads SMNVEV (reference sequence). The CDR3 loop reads CATGDGLETQYF. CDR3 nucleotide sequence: TGTGCCACCGGAGACGGGTTAGAGACCCAGTACTTC.

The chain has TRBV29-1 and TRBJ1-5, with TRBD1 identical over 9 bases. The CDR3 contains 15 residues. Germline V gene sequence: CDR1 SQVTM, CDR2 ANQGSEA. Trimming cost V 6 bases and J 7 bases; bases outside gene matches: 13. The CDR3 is CSVQPAQGAGQPQHF. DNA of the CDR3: TGCAGCGTCCAACCCGCACAGGGGGCAGGACAGCCCCAGCATTTT.

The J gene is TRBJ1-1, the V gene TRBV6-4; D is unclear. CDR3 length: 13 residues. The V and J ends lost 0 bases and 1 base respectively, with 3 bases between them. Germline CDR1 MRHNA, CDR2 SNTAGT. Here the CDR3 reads CASSDSQNTEAFF. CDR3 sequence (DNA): TGTGCCAGCAGTGACTCCCAGAACACTGAAGCTTTCTTT.

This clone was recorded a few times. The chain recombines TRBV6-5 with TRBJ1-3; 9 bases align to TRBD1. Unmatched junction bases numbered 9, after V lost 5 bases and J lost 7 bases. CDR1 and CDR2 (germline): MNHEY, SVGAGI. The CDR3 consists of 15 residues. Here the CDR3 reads CASSTLGQGRNTIYF. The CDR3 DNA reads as TGTGCCAGCAGTACCCTGGGACAGGGAAGGAACACCATATATTTT.

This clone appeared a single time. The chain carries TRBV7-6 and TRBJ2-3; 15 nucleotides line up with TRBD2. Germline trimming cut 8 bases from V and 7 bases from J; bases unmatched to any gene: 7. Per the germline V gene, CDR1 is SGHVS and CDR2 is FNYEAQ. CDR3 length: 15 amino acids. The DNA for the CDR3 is TGTGCCAGCGGTTCGGGACTAGCGGGGGGAAATACGCAGTATTTT. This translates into CASGSGLAGGNTQYF.

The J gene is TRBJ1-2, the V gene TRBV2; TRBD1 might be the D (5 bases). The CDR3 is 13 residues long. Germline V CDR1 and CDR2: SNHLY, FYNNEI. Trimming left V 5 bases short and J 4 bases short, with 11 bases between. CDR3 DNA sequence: TGTGCCAGCAGTTCAGGGCTCGGCTATGGCTACACCTTC. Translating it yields CASSSGLGYGYTF.

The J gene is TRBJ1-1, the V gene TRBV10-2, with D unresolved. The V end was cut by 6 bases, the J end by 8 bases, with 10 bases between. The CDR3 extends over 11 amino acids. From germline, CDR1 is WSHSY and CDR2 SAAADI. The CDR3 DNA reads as TGCGCCAGCAGGTATCAGTTCGAAGCTTTCTTT. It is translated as CASRYQFEAFF.

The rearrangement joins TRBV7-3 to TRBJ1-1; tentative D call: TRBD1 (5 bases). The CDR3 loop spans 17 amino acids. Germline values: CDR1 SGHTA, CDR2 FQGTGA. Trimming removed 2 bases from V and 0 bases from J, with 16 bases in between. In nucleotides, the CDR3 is TGTGCCAGCAGCTTATGGGGGGGTTCCCCGTTGAACACTGAAGCTTTCTTT. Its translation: CASSLWGGSPLNTEAFF. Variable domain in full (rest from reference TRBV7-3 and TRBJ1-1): GAGVSQTPSNKVTEKGKYVELRCDPISGHTALYWYRQSLGQGPEFLIYFQGTGAADDSGLPNDRFFAVRPEGSVSTLKIQRTERGDSAVYLCASSLWGGSPLNTEAFFGQGTRLTVV.

The CDR3 DNA reads as TGCGCCAGCGGTCGGTCCTCTAGCACAGATACGCAGTATTTT. It codes for CASGRSSSTDTQYF. This chain uses TRBV5-1 with TRBJ2-3; D is uncertain. Germline V gene lookup returns CDR1 SGHRS and CDR2 YFSETQ. Trimming stripped 7 bases from V and 0 bases from J, with 12 bases between. The length of the CDR3 is 14 residues.

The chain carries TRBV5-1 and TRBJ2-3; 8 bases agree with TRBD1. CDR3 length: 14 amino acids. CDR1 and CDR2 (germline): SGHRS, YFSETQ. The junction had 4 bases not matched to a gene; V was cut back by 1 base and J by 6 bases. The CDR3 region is CASSLSGGVDTQYF. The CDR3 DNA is TGCGCCAGCAGCTTGTCAGGGGGCGTTGATACGCAGTATTTT.